The T cell receptor (beta chain) described here comes from a study of neurological immune-mediated disorders. This clonotype was seen ten or more times. Via MiXCR, TCRdb re-called the 5' RACE reads, giving one row per CDR3 protein. The profile shows approximately 49,000 distinct CDR3 sequences, more than 8% of them singletons. The J segment lost 1 base and the V segment lost 0 bases, leaving 8 bases of the junction unmatched. The CDR3 has 18 residues. Germline lookup yields CDR1 LGHNA and CDR2 YSLEER. As to time point: longitudinal time-point 1 (baseline). The V call is TRBV4-3, the J call TRBJ2-2; 7 bases fit TRBD2. The specimen was PBMCs. This clonotype was obtained from a middle-aged woman in good health. The CDR3 reads CASSQERVGGGNTGELFF. The CDR3 DNA is TGCGCCAGCAGCCAAGAGCGCGTCGGCGGGGGGAACACCGGGGAGCTGTTTTTT.